This entry concerns a single TCR beta chain. The antigen is not known. Researchers ran the PCR with 60 Vbeta and 13 Jbeta primers. In the study's own analysis: An analysis that came later counted some 80 million unique TCR beta chains, roughly 11 million shared. Some clones are missing from TCRdb's copy, which holds only in-frame ones; the method was immunoSEQ multiplex PCR. D and trimming were read from the DNA, whereas the V and J calls and clone size are those reported in that table. The table lists 150,000 to 200,000 clones, less than 90% of them singletons, with about 0.26% in the top ten. V was shortened by 0 bases and J by 1 base, with 9 bases between the two germline ends. CDR1 is SGHVS and CDR2 is FQNEAQ in the germline V gene. The CDR3 loop spans 15 amino acids. The record originates from a study of cytomegalovirus exposure and HLA in healthy donors. General study findings and limits: When a later analysis was performed, an Asian-associated ancestry cluster reportedly had fewer N-insertions than the roughly 700-donor mean. Productive rates of about 87% or about 30% were seen for most TCR beta V segments in an earlier analysis.

The sample taken for sequencing was PBMCs. The clonotype comes from a boy between 10 and 17 years old in good health and CMV-seronegative. The V call is TRBV7-8, the J call TRBJ1-1; D remains unclear. The CDR3 DNA follows: TGTGCCAGCAGCTTAGCTGACAATAGGAACACTGAAGCTTTCTTT. It is translated as CASSLADNRNTEAFF.